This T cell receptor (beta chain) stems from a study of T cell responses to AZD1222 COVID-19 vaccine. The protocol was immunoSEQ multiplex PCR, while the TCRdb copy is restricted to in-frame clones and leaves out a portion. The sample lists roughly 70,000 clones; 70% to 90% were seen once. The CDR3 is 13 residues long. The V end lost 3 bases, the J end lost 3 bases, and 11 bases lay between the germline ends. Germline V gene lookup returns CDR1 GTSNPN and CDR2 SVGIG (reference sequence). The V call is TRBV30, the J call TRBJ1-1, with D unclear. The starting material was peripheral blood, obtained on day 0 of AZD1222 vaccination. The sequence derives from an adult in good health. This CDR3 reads CAWSDGFDTEAFF. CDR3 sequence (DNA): TGTGCCTGGAGCGATGGGTTCGACACTGAAGCTTTCTTT.